The 6 T cell receptor beta chains presented below share a single source sample, sequenced in a study of blood T cell repertoires in COVID-19. Some clones are missing from TCRdb's copy, which holds only in-frame ones; the method was immunoSEQ multiplex PCR. Counted here are more than 85,000 clones, around 87% occurring once; the ten biggest clones make up approximately 18%. The source material was peripheral blood. These receptors all come from a human donor in a cohort sampled during active COVID-19.

The genes are TRBV9 and TRBJ2-5, with D possibly TRBD2 on 7 matching bases. The CDR3 consists of 15 residues. Germline V CDR1 and CDR2: SGDLS, YYNGEE. The germline V and J ends were trimmed by 2 bases and 5 bases, with 16 bases remaining between them. Here the CDR3 reads CASSVEGGGRETQYF. In DNA, the CDR3 is TGTGCCAGCAGCGTTGAGGGGGGGGGTCGGGAGACCCAGTACTTC.

The chain has TRBV19 and TRBJ1-3; 7 bases agree with TRBD1. Trimming took 7 bases from V and 0 from J; bases not matched to a gene: 3. This CDR3 has 14 residues. Germline V gene lookup returns CDR1 LNHDA and CDR2 SQIVND (reference sequence). The CDR3 spells CASMDRSSGNTIYF. The CDR3, as DNA: TGTGCCAGTATGGACAGGAGCTCTGGAAACACCATATATTTT.

The chain recombines TRBV12-3 or TRBV12-4 with TRBJ2-1; D gene ambiguous. The CDR3 runs 12 residues. V was cut by 6 bases and J by 7 bases, with 10 bases left in between. DNA of the CDR3: TGTGCCAGCAGCCTCAGTTCTAATGAGCAGTTCTTC. Encoded protein: CASSLSSNEQFF.

This clone was detected only once. V is TRBV18 and J is TRBJ2-7, with 10 bases aligning to TRBD1. The CDR3 spans 15 residues. CDR1 is KGHSH and CDR2 is LQKENI in the germline V gene. The junction had 8 bases not matched to a gene; V was cut back by 5 bases and J by 4 bases. The DNA for the CDR3 is TGTGCCAGCTCAGCGACCGGGACAGGGGTGTACGAGCAGTACTTC. It yields the protein CASSATGTGVYEQYF.

The chain uses TRBV10-3 and TRBJ1-2, with 8 bases fitting TRBD1. CDR1 is ENHRY, CDR2 SYGVKD, per germline. The V and J ends lost 3 bases and 4 bases, in that order; junction bases with no gene match: 4. The CDR3 is made up of 14 amino acids. Written as DNA, the CDR3 is TGTGCCATCAGTGACAGGGGGCTCAGCTATGGCTACACCTTC. Residues: CAISDRGLSYGYTF.

V is TRBV3-1 (or the pseudogene TRBV3-2) and J is TRBJ1-6; the D is unclear. This CDR3 is built from 14 residues. Looked up from germline, CDR1 is LGHDT and CDR2 is YNNKEL (reference sequence). Trimming pared 2 bases from V and 7 bases from J, leaving 9 bases between. The CDR3 sequence: CASSQQRENSPLHF. The CDR3 DNA reads TGTGCCAGCAGCCAACAAAGGGAGAATTCACCCCTCCACTTT.